One sample yielded the 27 T cell receptor beta chains listed below, sequenced in a study of shared clonotypes between healthy human individuals. Positively selected for CCR7, the CD45RO-negative cells used as naive CD8 cells excluded terminally differentiated effector memory CD45RA+ cells. Assay: immunoSEQ multiplex PCR; the TCRdb copy retains only in-frame clones and omits some. The data show approximately 590,000 clones, 95% to 96% seen once. Sequenced material: naive CD8+ T cells sorted from blood. These receptors originate from a woman in her twenties or thirties in good health.

This clone was found once. With a much larger clone just one base away, this may be a read error. Other DNA sequences in the same sample also yield this CDR3. V and J are TRBV5-4 and TRBJ2-7, with no clear D. With 3 bases removed from V and 4 bases from J, the gap between germline ends came to 5 bases. The CDR3 extends over 11 amino acids. Germline lookup yields CDR1 SGHNT and CDR2 YYREEE (reference sequence). The CDR3 nucleotides are TGTGCCAGCAGCTCCGAGTACGAGCAGTACTTC. It codes for CASSSEYEQYF.

This sequence joins TRBV28 and TRBJ2-1; tentative D call: TRBD2 (5 bases). The germline V and J ends were trimmed by 6 bases and 9 bases, with 15 bases remaining between them. The V gene's germline CDR1 is MDHEN and CDR2 SYDVKM. This CDR3 has 13 residues. CDR3 protein: CASSLGLMAEQFF. Here the CDR3 DNA reads TGTGCCAGCAGCCTAGGACTCATGGCTGAGCAGTTCTTC.

The table lists this clone with a count of one. This chain links TRBV9 with TRBJ2-2; D is possibly TRBD2 (6 bases). Germline-derived CDR1 and CDR2 are SGDLS and YYNGEE. V was cut by 0 bases and J by 4 bases, with 13 bases left in between. The CDR3 length is 16 residues. The CDR3 DNA sequence: TGTGCCAGCAGCGTAGCCGGGGCGGGAAGCACCGGGGAGCTGTTTTTT. As protein: CASSVAGAGSTGELFF.

The chain joins TRBV28 to TRBJ2-1; TRBD2 matches 9 bases. There are 15 residues in the CDR3. Germline assignment: CDR1 MDHEN and CDR2 SYDVKM. V shed 6 bases and J 5 bases; nucleotides not matched to a gene: 8. CDR3 in DNA: TGTGCCAGCAGACCGACGACTAGCGGAGACAATGAGCAGTTCTTC. Its translation: CASRPTTSGDNEQFF. Full variable domain (missing parts from reference TRBV28 and TRBJ2-1): DVKVTQSSRYLVKRTGEKVFLECVQDMDHENMFWYRQDPGLGLRLIYFSYDVKMKEKGDIPEGYSVSREKKERFSLILESASTNQTSMYLCASRPTTSGDNEQFFGPGTRLTVL.

The rearrangement uses TRBV28 and TRBJ2-1; D is unclear. The V and J ends lost 6 bases and 5 bases respectively, with 20 bases between them. Per the germline V gene, CDR1 is MDHEN and CDR2 is SYDVKM. The CDR3 extends over 16 amino acids. CDR3 bases: TGTGCCAGCAGCTCGGACGGTGAGTACCGGAACAATGAGCAGTTCTTC. Protein sequence: CASSSDGEYRNNEQFF.

The chain uses TRBV2 and TRBJ1-2, with TRBD1 identical over 9 bases. V was pared by 6 bases and J by 3 bases, with 5 bases of the junction left unmatched. The CDR3 has 14 residues. Germline-derived CDR1 and CDR2 are SNHLY and FYNNEI. The CDR3 sequence: CASSVRTGDYGYTF. CDR3 DNA: TGTGCCAGCAGCGTAAGGACAGGGGACTATGGCTACACCTTC.

This rearrangement joins TRBV28 to TRBJ1-5; no clear D gene. V lost 4 bases to trimming and J lost 0 bases, with 7 bases between them. This CDR3 contains 14 residues. CDR1 is MDHEN, CDR2 SYDVKM, per germline. In DNA form, the CDR3 reads TGTGCCAGCAGTTCGACACGTAGCAATCAGCCCCAGCATTTT. The encoded protein is CASSSTRSNQPQHF. The whole variable domain, remainder taken from reference TRBV28 and TRBJ1-5, is DVKVTQSSRYLVKRTGEKVFLECVQDMDHENMFWYRQDPGLGLRLIYFSYDVKMKEKGDIPEGYSVSREKKERFSLILESASTNQTSMYLCASSSTRSNQPQHFGDGTRLSIL.

V usage is TRBV7-9 and J usage is TRBJ1-1, with D hard to call. The germline gives CDR1 SEHNR, CDR2 FQNEAQ (reference sequence). The CDR3 covers 14 residues. V was trimmed by 7 bases and J by 5 bases, leaving 17 bases between them. As DNA, the CDR3 is TGTGCCAGCACCCAAGTCAGCGGTTGGACTGAAGCTTTCTTT. The encoded protein is CASTQVSGWTEAFF.

The chain carries TRBV9 and TRBJ1-2; D gene unclear. The CDR3 runs to 12 residues. From germline, CDR1 is SGDLS and CDR2 YYNGEE. Trimming removed 0 bases at V and 8 bases at J, with 8 bases between. For the CDR3, the DNA is TGTGCCAGCAGCGTAGGAGTCGGGGGCTACACCTTC. It is translated as CASSVGVGGYTF.

On this clone itself: This same CDR3 is encoded by further DNA sequences in the sample. V and J are TRBV29-1 and TRBJ1-2; D is ambiguous. The V end was cut by 3 bases, the J end by 1 base, with 6 bases between. The CDR3 covers 12 residues. CDR1 is SQVTM, CDR2 ANQGSEA, per germline. The CDR3 DNA reads TGCAGCGTTGAGGGGAGTAACTATGGCTACACCTTC. It specifies CSVEGSNYGYTF.

V is TRBV28 and J is TRBJ2-2; either TRBD1 or TRBD2 may fit D (5 bases each). This CDR3 comprises 15 residues. Trimming shortened V by 2 bases and J by 7 bases, and 14 bases separated the two germline ends. In germline, CDR1 is MDHEN, CDR2 SYDVKM. The CDR3 sequence is CASSLNDVGGGELFF. Here the CDR3 DNA reads TGTGCCAGCAGTTTAAATGACGTTGGGGGCGGGGAGCTGTTTTTT. Full variable domain (rest looked up from reference TRBV28 and TRBJ2-2): DVKVTQSSRYLVKRTGEKVFLECVQDMDHENMFWYRQDPGLGLRLIYFSYDVKMKEKGDIPEGYSVSREKKERFSLILESASTNQTSMYLCASSLNDVGGGELFFGEGSRLTVL.

The chain links TRBV14 to TRBJ2-2, with unresolved D. The CDR3 is 13 residues long. Per germline, CDR1 SGHDN and CDR2 FVKESK. The V and J ends lost 2 bases and 6 bases respectively, with 7 bases between them. CDR3 bases: TGTGCCAGCAGCCAATTCGTCTCCGGGGAGCTGTTTTTT. Protein: CASSQFVSGELFF.

Remarks on this clone: The same CDR3 can be traced to other DNA sequences in this sample. The CDR3 here is CASSPGDTEAFF. The CDR3 DNA follows: TGTGCCAGCAGCCCGGGGGACACTGAAGCTTTCTTT. The genes are TRBV5-6 and TRBJ1-1, with D possibly matching TRBD1 (5 bases). The CDR3 has 12 amino acids. Per germline, CDR1 SGHDT and CDR2 YYEEEE. V lost 4 bases to trimming and J lost 3 bases, with 7 bases between them.

The chain is built from TRBV6-5 and TRBJ2-1; D may be TRBD2 (6 bases). V lost 6 bases and J lost 7, with 13 bases in between. In germline, CDR1 is MNHEY, CDR2 SVGAGI. The CDR3 is 13 residues long. The CDR3 DNA follows: TGTGCCAGCAGCCACGGGAGCCGGAATGAGCAGTTCTTC. This sequence encodes CASSHGSRNEQFF.

The chain links TRBV30 to TRBJ2-7; 7 bases are a match to TRBD1. The ends lost 5 bases at V and 1 base at J; junction bases unmatched: 8. Per germline, CDR1 GTSNPN and CDR2 SVGIG (reference sequence). The CDR3 has 14 residues. The CDR3 region is CAWSLGQASYEQYF. The CDR3 region has the DNA TGTGCCTGGTCCCTCGGACAGGCGTCCTACGAGCAGTACTTC. Looking up the rest from reference TRBV30 and TRBJ2-7 gives the full variable domain: SQTIHQWPATLVQPVGSPLSLECTVEGTSNPNLYWYRQAAGRGLQLLFYSVGIGQISSEVPQNLSASRPQDRQFILSSKKLLLSDSGFYLCAWSLGQASYEQYFGPGTRLTVT.

This clone was observed a handful of times. The chain has TRBV19 and TRBJ1-1; possible D gene TRBD1, 5 bases. Between the trimmed V and J ends, which lost 6 bases and 4 bases, there was a span of 9 bases. The CDR3 length is 12 residues. Germline V gives CDR1 LNHDA, CDR2 SQIVND (reference sequence). The CDR3 nucleotides are TGTGCCAGTAGCGACAGTCCCACTGAAGCTTTCTTT. Encoded protein: CASSDSPTEAFF.

This chain joins TRBV10-1 and TRBJ1-2, with TRBD1 matching over 8 bases. The CDR3 has 16 residues. Losses at the gene ends were 0 bases for V and 6 bases for J; bases not matched to a gene: 9. Per germline, CDR1 WNHNN and CDR2 SYGVQD (reference sequence). CDR3 region: CASSESVPTGDHGYTF. For the CDR3, the DNA is TGCGCCAGCAGTGAGTCTGTCCCGACAGGGGACCATGGCTACACCTTC.

V usage is TRBV9 and J usage is TRBJ2-1, with no clear D. V lost 4 bases, J lost 0 bases, and 14 bases lay in between. This CDR3 region has 16 residues. Germline CDR1 SGDLS, CDR2 YYNGEE. CDR3 region: CASSLRSTYSYNEQFF. The CDR3 region has the DNA TGTGCCAGCAGCCTCCGCTCCACCTACTCCTACAATGAGCAGTTCTTC.

The chain couples TRBV29-1 to TRBJ1-1; no reliable D call. The V gene lost 1 base and the J gene lost 1 base, with 4 bases spanning the gap. Germline values: CDR1 SQVTM, CDR2 ANQGSEA. The CDR3 has 12 residues. CDR3 loop: CSVEGRNTEAFF. CDR3 sequence (DNA): TGCAGCGTTGAAGGAAGGAACACTGAAGCTTTCTTT.

This chain uses TRBV29-1 with TRBJ1-3, with 7 bases matching TRBD1. The CDR3 sequence is 14 residues long. The V segment lost 6 bases and the J segment 1 base; nucleotides outside the gene matches: 6. The V gene's germline CDR1 is SQVTM and CDR2 ANQGSEA. The CDR3 loop is CSVVQTGSGNTIYF. CDR3 DNA sequence: TGCAGCGTAGTACAGACAGGGTCTGGAAACACCATATATTTT.

The sample holds one count of this clone. Other DNA sequences in the same sample also yield this CDR3. The rearrangement uses TRBV2 and TRBJ1-1; D is perhaps TRBD1 (5 bases). The CDR3 sequence is 13 residues long. Trimming shortened V by 5 bases and J by 4 bases, and 11 bases separated the two germline ends. Germline V CDR1 and CDR2: SNHLY, FYNNEI. In DNA form, the CDR3 reads TGTGCCAGCAGTCCAACAGGCAGCACTGAAGCTTTCTTT. It codes for CASSPTGSTEAFF.

The chain is built from TRBV19 and TRBJ2-7, with 12 bases that match TRBD2. V was clipped by 4 bases and J by 5 bases; unmatched bases: 12. The germline V gene encodes CDR1 LNHDA and CDR2 SQIVND (reference sequence). This CDR3 has 17 amino acids. CDR3 coding DNA: TGTGCCAGTAGTAAACATCCGGGACTAGCGGGCGAGAACGAGCAGTACTTC. Residues: CASSKHPGLAGENEQYF.

This clone showed up just a few times. This chain joins TRBV7-2 and TRBJ1-1, with D unresolved. The CDR3 runs 14 residues. Germline CDR1 SGHTA, CDR2 FQGNSA. V gave up 6 bases and J gave up 3 bases, with 14 bases separating them. CDR3 residues: CASRLRWSYTEAFF. The DNA of the CDR3 is TGTGCCAGCAGACTAAGGTGGAGCTACACTGAAGCTTTCTTT.

The rearrangement uses TRBV27 and TRBJ1-1; no clear D. The CDR3 is 14 residues long. The V end lost 3 bases, the J end lost 7 bases, and 15 bases lay between the germline ends. CDR1 is MNHEY, CDR2 SMNVEV, per germline (reference sequence). The CDR3 DNA reads as TGTGCCAGCAGTTTTGGTTTGGGGTCAAATGAAGCTTTCTTT. Translating gives CASSFGLGSNEAFF.

The rearrangement links TRBV11-3 to TRBJ1-1; no clear D gene. Germline V gene sequence: CDR1 SGHNT, CDR2 YENEEA. The CDR3 is made up of 13 amino acids. Trimming shortened V by 5 bases and J by 3 bases, and 10 bases separated the two germline ends. CDR3 coding DNA: TGTGCCAGCAGCCCCTCCCCGGACACTGAAGCTTTCTTT. It translates to CASSPSPDTEAFF.

The genes are TRBV6-1 and TRBJ2-7; 7 bases fit TRBD2. CDR3 length equals 15 residues. Germline lookup yields CDR1 MNHNS and CDR2 SASEGT. The J segment lost 6 bases and the V segment lost 2 bases, leaving 10 bases of the junction unmatched. The CDR3 spells CASSERSSGFGEQYF. CDR3 DNA: TGTGCCAGCAGTGAAAGGTCTAGCGGTTTTGGCGAGCAGTACTTC.

This chain connects TRBV7-9 to TRBJ2-7; D call uncertain. The CDR3 sequence is 13 residues long. Germline values: CDR1 SEHNR, CDR2 FQNEAQ (reference sequence). V lost 5 bases to trimming and J lost 9 bases, with 17 bases between them. The CDR3 spells CASSPTLAFGQYF. DNA of the CDR3: TGTGCCAGCAGCCCGACCCTTGCTTTCGGGCAGTACTTC.